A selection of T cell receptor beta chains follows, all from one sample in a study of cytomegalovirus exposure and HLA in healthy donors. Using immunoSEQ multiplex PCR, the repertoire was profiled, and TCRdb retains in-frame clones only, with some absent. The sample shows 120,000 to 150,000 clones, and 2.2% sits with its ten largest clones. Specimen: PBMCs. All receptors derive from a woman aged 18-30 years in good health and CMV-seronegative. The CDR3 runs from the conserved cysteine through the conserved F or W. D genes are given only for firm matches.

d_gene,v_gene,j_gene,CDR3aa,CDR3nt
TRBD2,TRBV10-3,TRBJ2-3,CAISAIGAGEADTQYF,TGTGCCATCAGTGCCATCGGAGCGGGAGAAGCAGATACGCAGTATTTT
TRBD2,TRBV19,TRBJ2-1,CASSISGGSSYNEQFF,TGTGCCAGTAGTATCTCTGGCGGGAGCTCCTACAATGAGCAGTTCTTC
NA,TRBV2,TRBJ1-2,CASIPQAPNYGYTF,TGTGCCAGCATTCCTCAGGCACCTAACTATGGCTACACCTTC
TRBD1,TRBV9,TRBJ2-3,CASSVAQGESTDTQYF,TGTGCCAGCAGCGTAGCTCAGGGGGAGAGCACAGATACGCAGTATTTT
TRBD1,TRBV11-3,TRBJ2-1,CASSLTGGVQFF,TGTGCCAGCAGCTTAACAGGGGGAGTCCAGTTCTTC
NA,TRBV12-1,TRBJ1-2,CANEIDRDRVLWGYGYTF,TGTGCCAACGAAATCGACCGGGACAGGGTTTTGTGGGGCTATGGCTACACCTTC
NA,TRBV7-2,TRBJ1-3,CASSLVGTFGNTIYF,TGTGCCAGCAGCTTAGTTGGGACATTTGGAAACACCATATATTTT
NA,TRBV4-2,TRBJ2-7,CASSQDWGGFYEQYF,TGTGCCAGCAGCCAAGATTGGGGGGGCTTCTACGAGCAGTACTTC
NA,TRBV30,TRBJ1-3,CAWSVWGSPSGNTIYF,TGTGCCTGGAGTGTTTGGGGCTCTCCCTCTGGAAACACCATATATTTT
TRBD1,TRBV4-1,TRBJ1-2,CASSLAGTANYGYTF,TGCGCCAGCAGCCTCGCCGGGACAGCAAACTATGGCTACACCTTC
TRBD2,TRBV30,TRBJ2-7,CASGGSYEQYF,TGTGCCTCGGGGGGGTCCTACGAGCAGTACTTC
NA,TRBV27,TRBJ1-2,CASRTTTNYGYTF,TGTGCCAGCAGAACGACAACCAACTATGGCTACACCTTC
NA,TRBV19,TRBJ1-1,CASSMVVLTEAFF,TGTGCCAGTAGTATGGTGGTCCTAACTGAAGCTTTCTTT
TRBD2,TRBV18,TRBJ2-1,CASSPQLAGDEQFF,TGTGCCAGCTCACCACAACTAGCGGGCGATGAGCAGTTCTTC
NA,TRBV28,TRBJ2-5,CASSWQGSQSQYF,TGTGCCAGCAGTTGGCAGGGGAGTCAATCCCAGTACTTC
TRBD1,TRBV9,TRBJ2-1,CASSETGSAEQFF,TGTGCCAGCAGCGAGACAGGGTCGGCTGAGCAGTTCTTC
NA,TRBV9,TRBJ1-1,CASSPAGGVGTEAFF,TGTGCCAGCAGCCCAGCGGGCGGGGTCGGCACTGAAGCTTTCTTT
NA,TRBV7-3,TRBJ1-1,CASSLGGPTEAFF,TGTGCCAGCAGCTTAGGGGGCCCCACTGAAGCTTTCTTT
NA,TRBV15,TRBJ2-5,CATSRAQGSWSQYF,TGTGCCACCAGCAGAGCTCAGGGCTCCTGGAGCCAGTACTTC
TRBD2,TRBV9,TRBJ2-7,CASSVGLAERYEQYF,TGTGCCAGCAGCGTAGGACTAGCGGAACGCTACGAGCAGTACTTC
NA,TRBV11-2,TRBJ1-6,CASSFRGGYNSPLHF,TGTGCCAGCAGCTTTAGGGGCGGCTATAATTCACCCCTCCACTTT
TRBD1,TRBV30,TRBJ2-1,CAWSVLTQGADEQFF,TGTGCCTGGAGTGTACTAACACAGGGGGCGGATGAGCAGTTCTTC